This T cell receptor beta chain was documented in a study of early T cells in non-severe SARS-CoV-2 infection. Study-wide context: Sequencing used unsorted whole-blood bulk RNA, so chains lack pairing. Study results and limitations: Comparison of clonotypes with VDJdb favored anti-spike CD8 responses while missing private and CD4 specificities.

This clonotype was seen many times. Its antigen is unidentified. As part of library construction, unique molecular identifiers were attached to individual cDNA molecules. TCRdb reprocessed the 5' RACE reads with MiXCR, giving one entry per CDR3 protein. This table holds 20,000 to 25,000 distinct CDR3 sequences, approximately 4.5% found once. This TCR was sampled from an adult who was a healthcare worker with PCR-confirmed SARS-CoV-2 infection or an uninfected control (not recorded which). The sample taken for sequencing was whole blood.

DNA of the CDR3: TGTGCCAGCAGCTTAGTGTGGGGTGAGCAGTTCTTC. Its translation is CASSLVWGEQFF. This sequence joins TRBV11-3 and TRBJ2-1, with D unresolved. Trimming pared 1 base from V and 9 bases from J, leaving 7 bases between. The CDR3 spans 12 residues. Germline V gene sequence: CDR1 SGHNT, CDR2 YENEEA.